Each of the 27 T cell receptor beta chains below was sequenced from the same sample in a study of response to subunit inactivated influenza vaccine. TCRdb re-called the RT-PCR reads through MiXCR, storing one row per CDR3 protein. The profile shows 590,000 or so distinct CDR3 sequences, approximately 15% of them singletons. Sequencing was performed on PBMCs from blood, taken 14 to 15 days before vaccination. These receptor sequences come from a man aged 45-65 years who received an inactivated influenza vaccine.

This clonotype was counted between two and nine times. The chain carries TRBV20-1 and TRBJ1-5; D perhaps matches TRBD1 (6 bases). Trimming cost V 6 bases and J 5 bases, with 11 bases left between them. The germline V gene encodes CDR1 DFQATT and CDR2 SNEGSKA (reference sequence). The CDR3 loop spans 12 amino acids. Here the CDR3 reads CSATGVDQPQHF. The DNA of the CDR3 is TGCAGTGCGACAGGAGTTGATCAGCCCCAGCATTTT.

This clonotype was found a few times. The chain employs TRBV29-1 and TRBJ2-7; D is uncertain. CDR1 is SQVTM and CDR2 is ANQGSEA in the germline V gene. Between the trimmed V and J ends, which lost 4 bases and 6 bases, there was a span of 16 bases. This CDR3 contains 13 residues. The CDR3 loop is CSVVGPGRVEQYF. The CDR3 bases are TGCAGCGTTGTTGGGCCAGGCAGAGTCGAGCAGTACTTC.

This clonotype was seen repeatedly, ten times or more. The chain carries TRBV20-1 and TRBJ1-1, with 7 bases that match TRBD1. With V trimmed by 5 bases and J by 2 bases, 5 bases remained unmatched. The CDR3 runs to 13 residues. Germline loops: CDR1 DFQATT, CDR2 SNEGSKA (reference sequence). CDR3 loop: CSAEDRSNTEAFF. DNA for the CDR3: TGCAGTGCTGAGGACAGGTCAAACACTGAAGCTTTCTTT.

The chain combines TRBV3-1 with TRBJ1-2; maybe TRBD1 (6 bases). CDR3 length: 18 residues. V was clipped by 7 bases and J by 0 bases, with 24 bases between them. Germline V gene data show CDR1 as LGHDT and CDR2 as YNNKEL (reference sequence). The CDR3 reads CASTPKRNTGRSNYGYTF. The CDR3 DNA sequence: TGTGCCAGCACTCCGAAGAGAAATACAGGGCGTTCTAACTATGGCTACACCTTC.

This clonotype has more than one count but fewer than ten. The V gene is TRBV20-1, the J gene TRBJ1-1, with TRBD1 as a possible D gene (6 bases). The germline V gene has CDR1 DFQATT and CDR2 SNEGSKA (reference sequence). The V end was cut by 6 bases, the J end by 1 base, with 12 bases between. The CDR3 is 13 residues long. CDR3 protein: CSAEGDTNTEAFF. Written as DNA, the CDR3 is TGCAGTGCGGAGGGGGACACGAACACTGAAGCTTTCTTT.

The V and J genes are TRBV6-5 and TRBJ1-1; D not resolved. Trimming cost V 0 bases and J 4 bases, with 15 bases left between them. The CDR3 runs to 16 residues. CDR1 and CDR2 from the germline V gene are MNHEY and SVGAGI. CDR3 residues: CASSYSNGVGSTEAFF. The CDR3 DNA is TGTGCCAGCAGTTACTCGAACGGGGTTGGTAGCACTGAAGCTTTCTTT.

The gene calls are TRBV21-1 and TRBJ2-3; TRBD1 is taken as the D call from the table, unchecked against the DNA. TRBV21-1 is deemed a pseudogene. CDR3 length: 16 residues. CDR3 nucleotides: TGTGCCAGCAGCCGCCGCCCGGGACAGAGCCTCGATACGCAGTATTTT. Protein: CASSRRPGQSLDTQYF.

The genes are TRBV6-1 and TRBJ2-3; D unclear. Germline CDR1 and CDR2: MNHNS and SASEGT. Between the trimmed V and J ends, which lost 2 bases and 2 bases, there was a span of 11 bases. The CDR3 contains 15 residues. The CDR3 DNA reads as TGTGCCAGCAGTGAATCCCAGCATCCCACAGATACGCAGTATTTT. It codes for CASSESQHPTDTQYF.

Ten or more counts support this clonotype. This chain connects TRBV25-1 to TRBJ1-2; D is unclear. This CDR3 spans 13 amino acids. Germline values: CDR1 MGHDK, CDR2 SYGVNS. The V end was cut by 2 bases, the J end by 1 base, with 5 bases between. CDR3 bases: TGTGCCAGCAGTGAAGCCCATAACTATGGCTACACCTTC. Protein sequence: CASSEAHNYGYTF.

The V call is TRBV12-3 or TRBV12-4, the J call TRBJ2-3; 7 bases line up with TRBD1. The CDR3 sequence is 15 residues long. The V and J ends lost 2 bases and 2 bases, in that order; junction bases with no gene match: 4. CDR3 protein: CASSLFGQVTDTQYF. The CDR3 DNA sequence: TGTGCCAGCAGTTTATTTGGACAGGTCACAGATACGCAGTATTTT.

DNA of the CDR3: TGTGCCAGCAGCTTAGTTCCTGACAGGGGGAATGAAAAACTGTTTTTT. Encoded protein: CASSLVPDRGNEKLFF. The V gene is TRBV7-9, the J gene TRBJ1-4; 9 nucleotides align to TRBD1. The CDR3 totals 16 residues. The junction had 5 bases not matched to a gene; V was cut back by 1 base and J by 5 bases. The germline CDR1 and CDR2 sequences are SEHNR and FQNEAQ (reference sequence).

Ten or more counts support this clonotype. The chain employs TRBV9 and TRBJ2-1; D may be TRBD1 (6 bases). The germline V gene encodes CDR1 SGDLS and CDR2 YYNGEE. This CDR3 has 13 residues. Trimming took off 4 bases at V and 10 bases at J, with 15 bases between the two ends. The CDR3 DNA reads as TGTGCCAGCAGCTCCAGCTTCCAGGGGGAGCAGTTCTTC. Amino acid sequence: CASSSSFQGEQFF. Full variable domain (outside the CDR3, taken from reference TRBV9 and TRBJ2-1): DSGVTQTPKHLITATGQRVTLRCSPRSGDLSVYWYQQSLDQGLQFLIQYYNGEERAKGNILERFSAQQFPDLHSELNLSSLELGDSALYFCASSSSFQGEQFFGPGTRLTVL.

J is TRBJ2-3 and V is TRBV7-8, with a weak D call TRBD1 (6 bases). Trimming took off 1 base at V and 2 bases at J, with 16 bases between the two ends. The length of the CDR3 is 17 residues. The germline V gene has CDR1 SGHVS and CDR2 FQNEAQ. CDR3 nucleotides: TGTGCCAGCAGCTTAGGGGACCTACAGGGCTACACAGATACGCAGTATTTT. It codes for CASSLGDLQGYTDTQYF.

This clonotype was seen only a few times. This chain uses TRBV12-3 or TRBV12-4 with TRBJ2-5; 7 nucleotides match TRBD2. V gave up 3 bases and J gave up 0 bases; unmatched junction bases: 4. The CDR3 is 15 amino acids. The chain's CDR3 is CASSFGGTNQETQYF. Written as DNA, the CDR3 is TGTGCCAGCAGTTTTGGAGGGACTAACCAAGAGACCCAGTACTTC.

This clonotype was recorded many times. V is TRBV7-2 and J is TRBJ2-3; 9 nucleotides match TRBD2. Germline CDR1 and CDR2: SGHTA and FQGNSA. V gave up 5 bases and J gave up 0 bases; unmatched junction bases: 6. The CDR3 contains 16 residues. The CDR3 DNA sequence: TGTGCCAGCAGCCCGGAGCGGGGGGTTAGCACAGATACGCAGTATTTT. It encodes CASSPERGVSTDTQYF.

This clonotype was seen a few times. The V call is TRBV6-2 or TRBV6-3, the J call TRBJ2-3; D is perhaps TRBD2 (6 bases). V was shortened by 6 bases and J by 0 bases, with 16 bases between the two germline ends. The germline gives CDR1 MNHEY, CDR2 SVGEGT. CDR3 length: 16 amino acids. CDR3 sequence reads: CASSPRRGRSTDTQYF. The DNA for the CDR3 is TGTGCCAGCAGCCCCCGACGAGGGAGGAGCACAGATACGCAGTATTTT.

The chain combines TRBV29-1 with TRBJ2-4; perhaps TRBD2 as D (6 bases). Per germline, CDR1 SQVTM and CDR2 ANQGSEA. The CDR3 spans 12 residues. V lost 4 bases and J 8 bases, leaving 12 bases between the germline ends. CDR3 in DNA: TGCAGCGTTGTGGTCAGGGAGGACATTCAGTACTTC. Its translation: CSVVVREDIQYF.

This CDR3 reads CASSLDRARAADTQYF. CDR3 DNA: TGTGCCAGCTCATTAGACCGGGCCCGTGCCGCAGATACGCAGTATTTT. V and J are TRBV18 and TRBJ2-3; no clear D gene. Germline CDR1 KGHSH, CDR2 LQKENI. V gave up 5 bases and J gave up 4 bases, with 19 bases separating them. The CDR3 contains 16 residues.

The chain combines TRBV29-1 with TRBJ1-2, with D perhaps matching TRBD1 (6 bases). Trimming took off 7 bases at V and 2 bases at J, with 11 bases between the two ends. The CDR3 is made up of 12 amino acids. Germline assignment: CDR1 SQVTM and CDR2 ANQGSEA. In DNA form, the CDR3 reads TGCAGCGGGGACATCCCAAACTATGGCTACACCTTC. Its protein product is CSGDIPNYGYTF.

This clonotype has just a few counts. This chain uses TRBV12-5 with TRBJ2-1; no clear D gene. The V gene lost 6 bases and the J gene lost 4 bases, with 16 bases spanning the gap. CDR1 is LGHNT and CDR2 is FRNRAP in the germline V gene. This CDR3 is 15 amino acids long. In DNA, the CDR3 is TGTGCTAGTGGCCCAGAAAACGGAGTGTACAATGAGCAGTTCTTC. This translates into CASGPENGVYNEQFF. Looking up the rest from reference TRBV12-5 and TRBJ2-1 gives the full variable domain: DARVTQTPRHKVTEMGQEVTMRCQPILGHNTVFWYRQTMMQGLELLAYFRNRAPLDDSGMPKDRFSAEMPDATLATLKIQPSEPRDSAVYFCASGPENGVYNEQFFGPGTRLTVL.

The chain employs TRBV20-1 and TRBJ2-5; 9 bases fit TRBD2. CDR3 size: 14 residues. After removal of 2 bases from V and 5 bases from J, the junction contained 6 bases not matched to a gene. Germline V CDR1 and CDR2: DFQATT, SNEGSKA (reference sequence). For the CDR3, the DNA is TGCAGTGCTAGATTGGGCGGGGGGGCGGAGACCCAGTACTTC. Protein: CSARLGGGAETQYF.

The chain has TRBV11-1 and TRBJ2-7; D perhaps matches TRBD1 (6 bases). V was clipped by 5 bases and J by 3 bases, with 11 bases between them. This CDR3 region has 13 residues. Germline CDR1 reads SGHAT; CDR2 reads FQDESV (reference sequence). The CDR3 bases are TGTGCCAGCAGCATCGACAGGTTCTACGAGCAGTACTTC. It encodes CASSIDRFYEQYF.

This clonotype came up many times. V is TRBV4-3 and J is TRBJ2-1; no reliable D call. Germline values: CDR1 LGHNA, CDR2 YSLEER. V lost 0 bases and J 2 bases, leaving 8 bases between the germline ends. The CDR3 spans 15 residues. CDR3 in amino acids: CASSQDPHPYNEQFF. CDR3 nucleotide sequence: TGCGCCAGCAGCCAAGATCCCCACCCCTACAATGAGCAGTTCTTC.

V gene TRBV4-1 combines with J gene TRBJ1-6, with D maybe TRBD1 (5 bases). The V gene's germline CDR1 is MGHRA and CDR2 YSYEKL. V lost 0 bases and J 10 bases, leaving 16 bases between the germline ends. The CDR3 has 16 residues. The DNA for the CDR3 is TGCGCCAGCAGCCAAGAACCCAGGGTCAATGTATCACCCCTCCACTTT. It specifies CASSQEPRVNVSPLHF.

This clonotype was seen a handful of times. A read error may produce the germline difference seen at one junction end. The chain joins TRBV28 to TRBJ1-1; 9 bases are a match to TRBD1. The CDR3 has 15 amino acids. The germline CDR1 and CDR2 sequences are MDHEN and SYDVKM. The CDR3 here is CASSMDRGLDTEAFF. CDR3 sequence (DNA): TGCGCCAGCAGTATGGACAGGGGCTTGGACACTGAAGCTTTCTTT.

The chain is built from TRBV12-3 or TRBV12-4 and TRBJ2-1; TRBD2 might be the D (6 bases). The CDR3 loop spans 13 amino acids. V was clipped by 6 bases and J by 7 bases, with 13 bases between them. The CDR3: CASSTGTGNEQFF. CDR3 DNA: TGTGCCAGCAGCACCGGGACTGGAAATGAGCAGTTCTTC.

This clonotype was counted ten times or more. This chain connects TRBV13 to TRBJ2-1; the D is unclear. The V and J ends lost 8 bases and 6 bases respectively, with 11 bases between them. Germline loops: CDR1 PRHDT, CDR2 FYEKMQ (reference sequence). The CDR3 is 12 residues long. The CDR3 coding sequence is TGTGCCAGCGGGGTATTGGCCAATGAGCAGTTCTTC. This codes for CASGVLANEQFF.